Sequencing of this T cell receptor beta chain was carried out in a study of early T cells in non-severe SARS-CoV-2 infection. The wider study: Unsorted whole blood bulk RNA was sequenced, with unpaired chains. Study observations and caveats: There was a bias toward anti-spike CD8 responses in VDJdb matching, which missed private and CD4 specificities.

Tagging with unique molecular identifiers was applied to individual cDNA molecules. Each CDR3 protein gets one entry after TCRdb re-called the 5' RACE reads with MiXCR. The sample lists some 21,000 distinct CDR3 sequences, nearly 5.5% occurring once. Germline lookup yields CDR1 SQVTM and CDR2 ANQGSEA. The CDR3 length is 14 residues. The junction had 7 bases not matched to a gene; V was cut back by 6 bases and J by 4 bases. This clonotype came up many times. The antigen remains unidentified. The sequence derives from an adult who was a healthcare worker with PCR-confirmed SARS-CoV-2 infection or an uninfected control (not recorded which). The V gene is TRBV29-1, the J gene TRBJ2-7; TRBD2 matches at 12 bases. Sequenced material: whole blood. The CDR3: CSVIGGLAGYEQYF. CDR3 nucleotide sequence: TGCAGCGTGATTGGGGGACTAGCGGGTTACGAGCAGTACTTC.